These T cell receptor beta chains were read from a single sample in a study of T cells after yellow fever vaccination. One entry per CDR3 protein, called by TCRdb with MiXCR from the 5' RACE reads. This table has 300,000 or so distinct CDR3 sequences, 3% to 4.5% appearing once. The sample here was PBMCs, taken 5 days after the yellow fever booster vaccination. All receptors derive from a man between 18 and 35 years old who received the YFV17D yellow fever vaccine. Both conserved end residues are part of each CDR3. The order of the fields is V gene, J gene, CDR3 length, clone size, CDR3 protein. For some rows the clone size is stated as once, few or many, or as a class when expanded; others skip it.

v_call: TRBV9
j_call: TRBJ2-3
cdr3_length: 14
clone_size: .
cdr3_aa: CASSVWGLVDTQYF

v_call: TRBV27
j_call: TRBJ1-1
cdr3_length: 15
clone_size: few
cdr3_aa: CASSFSAGVGTEAFF

v_call: TRBV5-1
j_call: TRBJ2-3
cdr3_length: 16
clone_size: .
cdr3_aa: CASSPQASGSTDTQYF

v_call: TRBV5-1
j_call: TRBJ1-2
cdr3_length: 14
clone_size: .
cdr3_aa: CASSLGEENYGYTF

v_call: TRBV7-8
j_call: TRBJ1-5
cdr3_length: 14
clone_size: many
cdr3_aa: CASSLVYSNQPQHF

v_call: TRBV6-5
j_call: TRBJ2-2
cdr3_length: 14
clone_size: many
cdr3_aa: CASSSPPPPGELFF

v_call: TRBV5-1
j_call: TRBJ2-2
cdr3_length: 14
clone_size: many
cdr3_aa: CASSRTGTPGELFF

v_call: TRBV15
j_call: TRBJ2-5
cdr3_length: 15
clone_size: .
cdr3_aa: CATSRDRGGQETQYF

v_call: TRBV27
j_call: TRBJ2-7
cdr3_length: 16
clone_size: .
cdr3_aa: CASRLSDPRGSYEQYF

v_call: TRBV5-6
j_call: TRBJ2-6
cdr3_length: 15
clone_size: few
cdr3_aa: CASSSPPVGANVLTF

v_call: TRBV20-1
j_call: TRBJ2-5
cdr3_length: 15
clone_size: many
cdr3_aa: CSAREASGDQETQYF

v_call: TRBV10-3
j_call: TRBJ2-1
cdr3_length: 18
clone_size: many
cdr3_aa: CAISESGTGGHPYNEQFF

v_call: TRBV24-1
j_call: TRBJ2-5
cdr3_length: 16
clone_size: few
cdr3_aa: CATSDSGTAGGETQYF

v_call: TRBV7-8
j_call: TRBJ2-1
cdr3_length: 17
clone_size: many
cdr3_aa: CASSSQRIAGRKDEQFF

v_call: TRBV20-1
j_call: TRBJ2-3
cdr3_length: 15
clone_size: .
cdr3_aa: CSARTSGGPTDTQYF

v_call: TRBV7-9
j_call: TRBJ2-6
cdr3_length: 15
clone_size: .
cdr3_aa: CASSVAGVRANVLTF

v_call: TRBV7-2
j_call: TRBJ1-1
cdr3_length: 16
clone_size: .
cdr3_aa: CASSLGFIRGYTEAFF

v_call: TRBV5-1
j_call: TRBJ2-2
cdr3_length: 18
clone_size: many
cdr3_aa: CASSPGRRESANTGELFF

v_call: TRBV7-2
j_call: TRBJ2-2
cdr3_length: 17
clone_size: .
cdr3_aa: CASSWPSSGANTGELFF

v_call: TRBV27
j_call: TRBJ2-7
cdr3_length: 16
clone_size: many
cdr3_aa: CASSPLTAYNAYEQYF

v_call: TRBV20-1
j_call: TRBJ1-1
cdr3_length: 17
clone_size: .
cdr3_aa: CSAVPLDGARMNTEAFF

v_call: TRBV6-2/TRBV6-3
j_call: TRBJ2-1
cdr3_length: 18
clone_size: .
cdr3_aa: CASSSLAGGRSSYNEQFF

v_call: TRBV12-5
j_call: TRBJ2-7
cdr3_length: 15
clone_size: .
cdr3_aa: CASGLVAGRTYEQYF

v_call: TRBV7-9
j_call: TRBJ1-1
cdr3_length: 15
clone_size: many
cdr3_aa: CASSFLGQSNTEAFF

v_call: TRBV12-3/TRBV12-4
j_call: TRBJ1-5
cdr3_length: 15
clone_size: .
cdr3_aa: CASSSYSDSNQPQHF

v_call: TRBV29-1
j_call: TRBJ1-2
cdr3_length: 13
clone_size: .
cdr3_aa: CSVEQGERHGYTF

v_call: TRBV2
j_call: TRBJ1-6
cdr3_length: 14
clone_size: few
cdr3_aa: CASSTGVWESPLHF

v_call: TRBV9
j_call: TRBJ1-3
cdr3_length: 14
clone_size: .
cdr3_aa: CASSAHGQSDTIYF

v_call: TRBV10-3
j_call: TRBJ1-5
cdr3_length: 17
clone_size: many
cdr3_aa: CAISVGQNGGGQGPQHF

v_call: TRBV4-3
j_call: TRBJ1-6
cdr3_length: 18
clone_size: .
cdr3_aa: CASSQEVWGSSYNSPLHF

v_call: TRBV30
j_call: TRBJ2-3
cdr3_length: 14
clone_size: few
cdr3_aa: CAWSGTGITDTQYF

v_call: TRBV4-3
j_call: TRBJ2-7
cdr3_length: 15
clone_size: few
cdr3_aa: CASSQAWDSSYEQYF

v_call: TRBV6-2/TRBV6-3
j_call: TRBJ2-2
cdr3_length: 13
clone_size: few
cdr3_aa: CASSYGSTGELFF

v_call: TRBV9
j_call: TRBJ1-2
cdr3_length: 13
clone_size: many
cdr3_aa: CASSRNRDYGYTF

v_call: TRBV5-1
j_call: TRBJ2-4
cdr3_length: 18
clone_size: few
cdr3_aa: CASSLAGGPVGAKNIQYF

v_call: TRBV19
j_call: TRBJ2-4
cdr3_length: 16
clone_size: .
cdr3_aa: CASKKTGSVPKNIQYF

v_call: TRBV3-1
j_call: TRBJ2-5
cdr3_length: 14
clone_size: many
cdr3_aa: CASSRPAAAETQYF

v_call: TRBV28
j_call: TRBJ2-1
cdr3_length: 18
clone_size: many
cdr3_aa: CASSLLSGGSPSYNEQFF

v_call: TRBV20-1
j_call: TRBJ2-1
cdr3_length: 13
clone_size: many
cdr3_aa: CSAMTGGINEQFF

v_call: TRBV12-3/TRBV12-4
j_call: TRBJ2-5
cdr3_length: 16
clone_size: few
cdr3_aa: CASRPPGLAGVETQYF

v_call: TRBV27
j_call: TRBJ1-4
cdr3_length: 15
clone_size: .
cdr3_aa: CASSFLPGRNEKLFF